The 18 T cell receptor beta chains listed next were all sequenced from one sample in a study of a mutant IDH1 vaccine in newly diagnosed glioma (dated by TCRdb to the early 2020s). Libraries were constructed by the immunoSEQ multiplex PCR assay. Held by TCRdb, this immuneACCESS table contains in-frame sequences only and omits some clones. Under half of the omission traces to an unresolved V gene where checked; the cause of the rest is unknown. This sample has approximately 100,000 clones in its table, and approximately 89% of those were observed once. Together, the top ten hold 0.77% of the sample. The time point label corresponds to: week 47, end of study. A 20-mer mutant IDH1 peptide at 300 micrograms in Montanide made up each vaccine dose, which was injected subcutaneously together with topical imiquimod. Their recognized antigens are unknown. The material was PBMCs, obtained from a glioma patient whose treatment included an IDH1 peptide vaccine. These receptors were taken from a woman in her forties or fifties with glioma.

V gene TRBV5-4 combines with J gene TRBJ2-2, with 8 nucleotides matching TRBD1. Germline CDR1 and CDR2: SGHNT and YYREEE (reference sequence). Trimming cost V 4 bases and J 1 base; bases outside gene matches: 3. The CDR3 extends over 15 amino acids. This CDR3 is CASSAGQVNTGELFF. CDR3 sequence (DNA): TGTGCCAGCAGCGCGGGACAGGTGAACACCGGGGAGCTGTTTTTT.

The chain links TRBV5-1 to TRBJ1-3, with TRBD1 as a possible D gene (5 bases). This CDR3 has 15 residues. V was clipped by 3 bases and J by 0 bases, with 10 bases between them. The germline gives CDR1 SGHRS, CDR2 YFSETQ. CDR3 residues: CASSWDDSSGNTIYF. CDR3 nucleotide sequence: TGCGCCAGCAGCTGGGATGACAGCTCTGGAAACACCATATATTTT.

The chain has TRBV28 and TRBJ2-1, with 8 bases identical to TRBD1. Trimming removed 5 bases from V and 4 bases from J; junction bases left unmatched: 10. The length of the CDR3 is 16 residues. CDR1 is MDHEN, CDR2 SYDVKM, per germline. CDR3 sequence: CASSLPGTGPYNEQFF. DNA for the CDR3: TGTGCCAGCAGTCTCCCCGGGACAGGACCATACAATGAGCAGTTCTTC.

The V and J genes are TRBV19 and TRBJ2-1; D remains unclear. Trimming pared 5 bases from V and 0 bases from J, leaving 14 bases between. The CDR3 covers 16 residues. Germline CDR1 is LNHDA and CDR2 is SQIVND (reference sequence). For the CDR3, the DNA is TGTGCCAGTAGTGGATGGAGCGCCTCCTCCTACAATGAGCAGTTCTTC. This codes for CASSGWSASSYNEQFF.

This chain joins TRBV7-3 and TRBJ2-1; no clear D. The CDR3 sequence is 15 residues long. V lost 2 bases, J lost 0 bases, and 8 bases lay in between. CDR1 SGHTA and CDR2 FQGTGA come from the germline V gene. The DNA for the CDR3 is TGTGCCAGCAGCTTAGTGGGTGGCTCCTACAATGAGCAGTTCTTC. This gives the protein CASSLVGGSYNEQFF.

This chain connects TRBV7-9 to TRBJ2-5, with D possibly matching TRBD1 (6 bases). Germline V gene sequence: CDR1 SEHNR, CDR2 FQNEAQ (reference sequence). The CDR3 has 14 residues. Trimming stripped 3 bases from V and 5 bases from J, with 13 bases between. CDR3 sequence reads: CASSFRGPGETQYF. CDR3 sequence (DNA): TGTGCCAGCAGCTTCAGGGGTCCGGGGGAGACCCAGTACTTC. Filled out from reference TRBV7-9 and TRBJ2-5, the complete variable domain reads DTGVSQNPRHKITKRGQNVTFRCDPISEHNRLYWYRQTLGQGPEFLTYFQNEAQLEKSRLLSDRFSAERPKGSFSTLEIQRTEQGDSAMYLCASSFRGPGETQYFGPGTRLLVL.

This rearrangement joins TRBV10-3 to TRBJ2-1; 9 nucleotides agree with TRBD1. The V and J ends lost 5 bases and 7 bases, in that order; junction bases with no gene match: 6. The CDR3 covers 14 residues. Germline V gene sequence: CDR1 ENHRY, CDR2 SYGVKD. As DNA, the CDR3 is TGTGCCATCAGTAAACAGGGGGCGGATAATGAGCAGTTCTTC. As protein: CAISKQGADNEQFF.

The rearrangement uses TRBV12-5 and TRBJ1-1; TRBD1 agrees at 10 bases. Germline CDR1 is LGHNT and CDR2 is FRNRAP. J gave up 1 base and V 0 bases, and 5 bases lay outside the gene matches. The CDR3 runs to 17 residues. The CDR3 spells CASGLVKGQGTNTEAFF. CDR3 DNA sequence: TGTGCTAGTGGTTTGGTAAAGGGACAGGGGACGAACACTGAAGCTTTCTTT.

This chain joins TRBV4-1 and TRBJ1-1; D gene ambiguous. Germline lookup yields CDR1 MGHRA and CDR2 YSYEKL. The V and J ends lost 6 bases and 4 bases respectively, with 12 bases between them. This CDR3 comprises 13 residues. The CDR3 reads CASRSGRGTEAFF. The DNA for the CDR3 is TGCGCCAGCAGATCAGGACGAGGCACTGAAGCTTTCTTT.

The chain is built from TRBV11-1 and TRBJ2-6, with D perhaps given as TRBD1 or TRBD2 (6 bases each). Per germline, CDR1 SGHAT and CDR2 FQDESV (reference sequence). The CDR3 sequence is 17 residues long. V was cut by 5 bases and J by 4 bases, with 18 bases left in between. Here the CDR3 DNA reads TGTGCCAGCAGCCGTTTAGGGGGGAATTCCGGGGCCAACGTCCTGACTTTC. Its protein is CASSRLGGNSGANVLTF.

This sequence joins TRBV12-2 and TRBJ2-7; the table assigns TRBD2, which was not confirmed against the DNA. TRBV12-2 is termed a pseudogene. The CDR3 covers 14 residues. The CDR3 sequence: CASHRPGRTYEQYF. The CDR3 DNA is TGTGCAAGTCATCGACCGGGAAGAACTTACGAGCAGTACTTC.

V gene TRBV6-5 combines with J gene TRBJ1-1; TRBD1 aligns across 7 bases. Germline trimming cut 5 bases from V and 9 bases from J; bases unmatched to any gene: 12. The CDR3 runs to 14 residues. Germline V gene sequence: CDR1 MNHEY, CDR2 SVGAGI. The CDR3 protein is CASSLSGGEEKAFF. The CDR3 nucleotides read TGTGCCAGCAGTCTCTCAGGGGGGGAAGAGAAAGCTTTCTTT.

The chain joins TRBV9 to TRBJ1-2; TRBD1 agrees at 7 bases. CDR1 SGDLS and CDR2 YYNGEE come from the germline V gene. After removal of 0 bases from V and 3 bases from J, the junction contained 2 bases not matched to a gene. The CDR3 consists of 14 residues. Here the CDR3 DNA reads TGTGCCAGCAGCGTAGGGCAGGGGGACTATGGCTACACCTTC. The encoded protein is CASSVGQGDYGYTF.

For the CDR3, the DNA is TGTGCCAGCAGCGCGCCCAGGGAAGGCGCGGAGACCCAGTACTTC. This translates into CASSAPREGAETQYF. The chain links TRBV7-9 to TRBJ2-5; tentative D call: TRBD1 (5 bases). CDR1 is SEHNR and CDR2 is FQNEAQ in the germline V gene (reference sequence). V was trimmed by 5 bases and J by 5 bases, leaving 18 bases between them. The CDR3 is 15 residues long.

The CDR3 sequence is CASNPLGRSGPSTDTQYF. CDR3 DNA: TGTGCCAGCAACCCACTCGGACGGAGCGGGCCCAGCACAGATACGCAGTATTTT. J is TRBJ2-3 and V is TRBV27, with a tentative D call TRBD2 (6 bases). Per germline, CDR1 MNHEY and CDR2 SMNVEV (reference sequence). V shed 7 bases and J shed 0 bases, with 23 bases lying between them. This CDR3 has 18 residues.

J is TRBJ1-1 and V is TRBV29-1, with D maybe TRBD1 (5 bases). The V gene lost 4 bases and the J gene lost 4 bases, with 16 bases spanning the gap. The CDR3 is made up of 14 amino acids. CDR1 is SQVTM and CDR2 is ANQGSEA in the germline V gene. The CDR3: CSVVGGEWGTEAFF. The CDR3 nucleotides are TGCAGCGTTGTGGGGGGAGAATGGGGCACTGAAGCTTTCTTT.

V gene TRBV4-1 combines with J gene TRBJ1-2; 8 positions agree with TRBD1. Germline assignment: CDR1 MGHRA and CDR2 YSYEKL. The CDR3 length is 14 residues. Unmatched junction bases numbered 5, after V lost 5 bases and J lost 3 bases. The CDR3 spells CASSSPGGDYGYTF. Here the CDR3 DNA reads TGCGCCAGCAGCTCCCCAGGGGGCGACTATGGCTACACCTTC.

This sequence joins TRBV5-1 and TRBJ2-2; possible D gene TRBD2, 6 bases. The germline V gene has CDR1 SGHRS and CDR2 YFSETQ. V was pared by 4 bases and J by 4 bases, with 14 bases between. The CDR3 runs to 15 residues. CDR3: CASSLGLLFTGELFF. The CDR3 bases are TGCGCCAGCAGCCTGGGACTTCTTTTCACCGGGGAGCTGTTTTTT.